Shown below are 3 T cell receptor beta chains from a single sample sequenced in a study of blood T cell repertoires in COVID-19. This table comes from immunoSEQ multiplex PCR, and its TCRdb copy is limited to in-frame clones, with some not included. The sample yields 20,000 to 30,000 clones, 85% to 90% seen once. Sequencing was carried out using peripheral blood. These receptors came from an elderly woman with acute or convalescent COVID-19.

The chain carries TRBV5-5 and TRBJ2-7; perhaps TRBD2 as D (6 bases). CDR1 and CDR2 (germline): SGHKS, YYEKEE (reference sequence). V shed 4 bases and J shed 3 bases, with 20 bases lying between them. There are 16 residues in the CDR3. CDR3 protein: CASSQVTGGGHYEQYF. The CDR3 coding sequence is TGTGCCAGCAGCCAGGTAACCGGGGGAGGACACTACGAGCAGTACTTC. Full variable domain (rest looked up from reference TRBV5-5 and TRBJ2-7): DAGVTQSPTHLIKTRGQQVTLRCSPISGHKSVSWYQQVLGQGPQFIFQYYEKEERGRGNFPDRFSARQFPNYSSELNVNALLLGDSALYLCASSQVTGGGHYEQYFGPGTRLTVT.

This chain connects TRBV5-4 to TRBJ1-1; 9 positions agree with TRBD1. V lost 3 bases to trimming and J lost 3 bases; unmatched junction nucleotides: 6. CDR3 length: 15 residues. Germline CDR1 and CDR2: SGHNT and YYREEE (reference sequence). The CDR3 sequence: CASSWGQGPDTEAFF. The CDR3 DNA follows: TGTGCCAGCAGCTGGGGACAGGGCCCAGACACTGAAGCTTTCTTT.

This clone came up once. The gene calls are TRBV27 and TRBJ2-7; 9 bases agree with TRBD1. This CDR3 has 14 amino acids. Per germline, CDR1 MNHEY and CDR2 SMNVEV (reference sequence). V shed 5 bases, J shed 3 bases, and the junction held 5 bases outside the gene matches. The CDR3 loop is CASSPTGQGYEQYF. The CDR3 coding sequence is TGTGCCAGCAGTCCGACGGGACAGGGCTACGAGCAGTACTTC.